Sequencing of this TCR beta chain was carried out in a study of beta chain features in type 1 diabetes. Every isolated RNA sample was fully reverse transcribed, so sequencing captured expressed TCRB transcripts. TCRdb keeps only in-frame clones here, not all; method: immunoSEQ multiplex PCR. Of tens of thousands of clones listed, about 52% are singletons. The sample consisted of central memory CD4+ T cells from blood. This TCR was recovered from a woman aged 18 to 35 in good health.

The CDR3 coding sequence is TGTGCCAGCTCCTCCGGGGCGGGGACCAGCAATCAGCCCCAGCATTTT. Its protein is CASSSGAGTSNQPQHF. This chain uses TRBV5-5 with TRBJ1-5, with D perhaps matching TRBD1 (5 bases). Germline CDR1 SGHKS, CDR2 YYEKEE (reference sequence). Trimming shortened V by 7 bases and J by 1 base, and 18 bases separated the two germline ends. This CDR3 spans 16 amino acids.